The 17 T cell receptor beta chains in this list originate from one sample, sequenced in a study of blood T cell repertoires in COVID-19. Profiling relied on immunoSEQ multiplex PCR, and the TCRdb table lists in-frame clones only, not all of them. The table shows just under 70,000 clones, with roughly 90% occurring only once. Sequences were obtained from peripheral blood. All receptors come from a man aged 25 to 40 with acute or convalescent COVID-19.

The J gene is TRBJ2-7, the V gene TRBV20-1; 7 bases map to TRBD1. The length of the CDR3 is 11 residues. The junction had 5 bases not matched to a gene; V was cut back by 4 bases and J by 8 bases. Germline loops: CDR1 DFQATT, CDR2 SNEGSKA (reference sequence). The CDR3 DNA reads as TGCAGTGCTATCGACAGGGTCCAGCAGTACTTC. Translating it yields CSAIDRVQQYF.

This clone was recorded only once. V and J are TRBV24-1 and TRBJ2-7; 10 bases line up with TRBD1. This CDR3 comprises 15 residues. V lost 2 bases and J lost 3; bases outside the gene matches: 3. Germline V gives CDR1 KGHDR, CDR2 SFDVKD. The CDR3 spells CATSDSGTGVYEQYF. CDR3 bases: TGTGCCACCAGTGATTCCGGGACAGGGGTCTACGAGCAGTACTTC.

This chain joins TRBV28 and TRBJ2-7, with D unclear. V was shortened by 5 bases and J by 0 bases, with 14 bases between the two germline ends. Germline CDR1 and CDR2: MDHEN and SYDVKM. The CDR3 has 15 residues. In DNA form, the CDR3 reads TGTGCCAGCAGTCCAGAGCGCCCCAGCTCCTACGAGCAGTACTTC. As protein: CASSPERPSSYEQYF.

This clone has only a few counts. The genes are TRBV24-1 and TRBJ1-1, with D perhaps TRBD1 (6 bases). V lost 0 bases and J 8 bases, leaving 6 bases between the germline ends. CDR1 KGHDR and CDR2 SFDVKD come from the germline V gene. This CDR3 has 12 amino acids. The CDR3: CATSDLGQEAFF. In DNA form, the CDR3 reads TGTGCCACCAGTGATTTGGGACAGGAAGCTTTCTTT.

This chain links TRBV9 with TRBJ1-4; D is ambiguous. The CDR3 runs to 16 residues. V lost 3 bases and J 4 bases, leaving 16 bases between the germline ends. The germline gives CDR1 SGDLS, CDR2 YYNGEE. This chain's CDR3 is CASSAEPTLLNEKLFF. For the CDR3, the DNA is TGTGCCAGCAGCGCAGAACCTACACTACTTAATGAAAAACTGTTTTTT.

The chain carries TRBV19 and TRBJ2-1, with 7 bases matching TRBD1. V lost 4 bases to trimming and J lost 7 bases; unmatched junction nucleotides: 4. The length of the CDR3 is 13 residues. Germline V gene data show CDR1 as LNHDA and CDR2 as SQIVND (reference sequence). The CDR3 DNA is TGTGCCAGTAGTACGACCAGGGGGAATGAGCAGTTCTTC. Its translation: CASSTTRGNEQFF.

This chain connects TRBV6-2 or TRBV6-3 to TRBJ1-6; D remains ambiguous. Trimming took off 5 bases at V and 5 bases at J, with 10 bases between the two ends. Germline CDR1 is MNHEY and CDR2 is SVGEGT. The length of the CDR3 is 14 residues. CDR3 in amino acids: CASSPADNNSPLHF. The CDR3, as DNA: TGTGCCAGCAGTCCGGCAGACAATAATTCACCCCTCCACTTT.

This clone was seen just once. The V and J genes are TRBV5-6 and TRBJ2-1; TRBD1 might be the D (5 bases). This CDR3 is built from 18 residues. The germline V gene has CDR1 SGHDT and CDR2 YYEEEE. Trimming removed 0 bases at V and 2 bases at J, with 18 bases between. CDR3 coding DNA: TGTGCCAGCAGCTTGGGTTTGGGGCCGACAACGACCTACAATGAGCAGTTCTTC. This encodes CASSLGLGPTTTYNEQFF.

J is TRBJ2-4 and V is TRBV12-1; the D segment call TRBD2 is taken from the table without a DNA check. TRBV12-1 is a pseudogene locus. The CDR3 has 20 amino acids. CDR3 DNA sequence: TGTGCCAGCAGCCTCCGGACCCGCCCGGGGGTCGGGCTAGCCAAAAACATTCAGTACTTC. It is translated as CASSLRTRPGVGLAKNIQYF.

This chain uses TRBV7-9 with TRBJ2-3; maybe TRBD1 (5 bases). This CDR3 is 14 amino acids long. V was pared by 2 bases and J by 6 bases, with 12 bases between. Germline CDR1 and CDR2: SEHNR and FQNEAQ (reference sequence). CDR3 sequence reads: CASSLTGVVDTQYF. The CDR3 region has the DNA TGTGCCAGCAGCTTAACAGGAGTTGTGGATACGCAGTATTTT.

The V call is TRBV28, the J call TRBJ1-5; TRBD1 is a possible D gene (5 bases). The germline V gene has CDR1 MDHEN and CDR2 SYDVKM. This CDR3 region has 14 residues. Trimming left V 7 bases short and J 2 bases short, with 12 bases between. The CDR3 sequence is CASTTWGRNQPQHF. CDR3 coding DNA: TGTGCCAGCACGACGTGGGGCCGCAATCAGCCCCAGCATTTT.

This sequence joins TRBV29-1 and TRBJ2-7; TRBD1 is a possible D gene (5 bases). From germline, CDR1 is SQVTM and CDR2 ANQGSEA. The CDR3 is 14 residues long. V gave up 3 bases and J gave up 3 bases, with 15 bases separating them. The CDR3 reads CSVEGRSTNYEQYF. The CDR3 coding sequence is TGCAGCGTTGAGGGGCGGTCCACCAACTACGAGCAGTACTTC.

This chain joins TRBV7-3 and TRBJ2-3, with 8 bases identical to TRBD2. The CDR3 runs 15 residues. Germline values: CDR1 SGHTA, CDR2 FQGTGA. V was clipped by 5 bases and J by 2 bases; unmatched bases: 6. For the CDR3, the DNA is TGTGCCAGCAGCATTGAAGCGGGAGCCACAGATACGCAGTATTTT. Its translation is CASSIEAGATDTQYF.

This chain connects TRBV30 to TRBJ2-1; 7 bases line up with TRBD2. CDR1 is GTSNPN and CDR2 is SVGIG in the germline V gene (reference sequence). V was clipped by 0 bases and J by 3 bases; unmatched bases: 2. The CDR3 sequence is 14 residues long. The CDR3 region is CAWSVGGVYNEQFF. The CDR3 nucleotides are TGTGCCTGGAGTGTGGGGGGGGTCTACAATGAGCAGTTCTTC.

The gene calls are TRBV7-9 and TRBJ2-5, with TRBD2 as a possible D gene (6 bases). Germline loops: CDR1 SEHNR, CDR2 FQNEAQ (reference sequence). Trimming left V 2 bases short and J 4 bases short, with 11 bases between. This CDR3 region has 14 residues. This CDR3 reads CASSLQKGLETQYF. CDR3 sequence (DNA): TGTGCCAGCAGCTTACAGAAGGGACTAGAGACCCAGTACTTC.

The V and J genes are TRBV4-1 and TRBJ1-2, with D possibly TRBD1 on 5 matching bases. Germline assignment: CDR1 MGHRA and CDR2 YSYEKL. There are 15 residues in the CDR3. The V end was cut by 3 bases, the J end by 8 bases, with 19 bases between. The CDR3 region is CASSHPARGGDGYTF. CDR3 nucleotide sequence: TGCGCCAGCAGCCATCCCGCACGGGGGGGGGACGGCTACACCTTC.

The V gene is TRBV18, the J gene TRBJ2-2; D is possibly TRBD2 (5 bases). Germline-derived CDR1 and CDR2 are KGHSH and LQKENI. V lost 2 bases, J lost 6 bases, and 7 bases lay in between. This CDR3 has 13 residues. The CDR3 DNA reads TGTGCCAGCTCACCAGAGGGTGCCGGGGAGCTGTTTTTT. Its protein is CASSPEGAGELFF.